This T cell receptor beta chain is from a study of T cells in Graves' hyperthyroidism and ophthalmopathy (dated by TCRdb to 2018 to 2020). Regarding the research as a whole: Peripheral blood was collected at initial diagnosis, before any treatment. To identify distinguishing TCR V-J signatures, a discovery cohort of about a hundred patients was used, comprising under 45 with Graves' ophthalmopathy and 57 with stable Graves' hyperthyroidism. Whether ophthalmopathy could be predicted prospectively was tested in an independent validation cohort made up of under 20 hyperthyroidism patients plus 17 patients who later progressed to ophthalmopathy. For training and testing, the roughly 100 patients in the discovery cohort were randomly divided in a 7:3 ratio. In several Graves' hyperthyroidism patients, the study also compared T-cell repertoires from thyroid tissue with T-cell repertoires from blood. After sampling, hyperthyroidism patients received methimazole starting at 30 mg daily, and ophthalmopathy patients received high-dose intravenous methylprednisolone. TCR Vbeta CDR3 sequencing of 120 to 150 peripheral blood samples (roughly 41 ophthalmopathy, roughly 72 hyperthyroidism and roughly 17 progressor patients) is reported in the paper. General study outcomes and caveats: No statistical method was used to set the sample size in advance, and investigators knew the group allocation. Most expanded thyroid clonotypes (frequency above 0.001) were also found in blood, which suggests that blood repertoires may mirror thyroid immune responses. Ophthalmopathy was separated from stable hyperthyroidism by a 13 V-J signature model, with approximately 86% sensitivity and approximately 81% specificity obtained in cross-validation and 80%/75% obtained in testing. In validation, the model predicted progression to ophthalmopathy with 65% to 71% sensitivity and less than 80% specificity, a median of 6.5 months before onset.

Stable Graves' hyperthyroidism was defined as no progression to ophthalmopathy during 18 months of follow-up. Hyperthyroidism patients were newly diagnosed, with disease duration under 2 months, and aged 18 to 65 years. Patients with uncontrolled infections, other autoimmune diseases, pregnancy or lactation were excluded. Diagnoses relied on clinical symptoms, serum thyroxine and TRAb, thyroid ultrasound and orbital computed tomography. PBMCs were separated from 7.5 to 10 ml of fresh peripheral blood using Ficoll-Paque density gradient centrifugation. Total RNA was extracted with Trizol reagent, and quality was checked on an Agilent 2100 Bioanalyzer. Regarding this clonotype: Its recognized antigen is unknown. Per-nucleotide qualities are absent, and no much larger clonotype sits a single base away.

TCR beta CDR3 regions were amplified from RNA transcripts. A first-round RT-PCR of the TCR CDR3 used the HTBI primer set with the Qiagen OneStep RT-PCR kit. The libraries were constructed in a second round of multiplex PCR and then size-selected and purified. Libraries were sequenced paired-end with 100 bp reads on an Illumina HiSeq2000. For the original study's pipeline: SOAPnuke was used to process the raw data, with reads discarded if the reads contained adapters or uncalled bases, had a mean Phred below 15, or lacked an exact constant-primer or identifier match. COPE v1.2.5 was used to merge the high-quality paired reads, and each unique nucleotide sequence was defined as a clonotype. MiTCR v1.1 was used to align clonotypes to the IMGT TRBV, TRBD and TRBJ reference segments. Only V-J combinations with frequency above 0.0001, covering 98% to 99.2% of repertoires, were analysed. The TCS score was defined as the ratio of F50 (clonal expansion) to E x V (chaos), calculated using BLOSUM62-based TCRdist between CDR3 peptides within each V-J. Welch's t-statistics and random forest reduced 500 to 550 V-J features to some 14, which were used in a naive Bayes classifier (R e1071). The public sequencing data were trimmed at Q25 with fastp and processed into clonotypes with MiXCR by TCRdb, which kept only in-frame beta chains. Duplicate CDR3 protein sequences are folded into a single record with the most common DNA and genes. TCRdb's processing, not the authors' own work, is the source of the V and J calls. The sample profile shows about 560,000 distinct CDR3 sequences; 16% of them were found once. 15% to 20% of the sample belongs to the ten largest clones.

V lost 0 bases and J lost 1 base; the stretch between them is 24 bases long. The germline V gene encodes CDR1 DFQATT and CDR2 SNEGSKA (reference sequence). The CDR3 measures 20 amino acids from cysteine to phenylalanine. Only CDR3 DNA remains: 60 bases, in frame from the first base. Here the chain combines TRBV20-1 and TRBJ2-2, with the D assignment possibly TRBD1 or TRBD2, given 6 matching bases for each. This TCR came from a woman between 18 and 29 years old with Graves' hyperthyroidism. The sequenced material came from blood. CDR3 region: CSARDRRVGTPPRNTGELFF. The DNA sequence is as follows: TGCAGTGCTAGAGATAGGAGGGTAGGGACACCACCCCGGAACACCGGGGAGCTGTTTTTT.